This passage covers 28 T cell receptor beta chains from one sample sequenced in a study of T-cell reconstitution after alpha-beta-depleted transplantation in children. Unique molecular identifiers were used in preparing the TCRbeta library. Using its own MiXCR run on the PCR reads, TCRdb lists one record per CDR3 protein. The sample has around 190,000 distinct CDR3 sequences, approximately 7% seen once. Sample: PBMCs, taken before TCRalphabeta/CD19-depleted stem cell transplant. The source is a boy aged 2 to 10 with acute lymphoblastic leukemia, due to receive a stem cell transplant.

The genes are TRBV5-1 and TRBJ2-1; perhaps TRBD2 as D (5 bases). CDR1 is SGHRS and CDR2 is YFSETQ in the germline V gene. CDR3 length equals 14 residues. Trimming left V 5 bases short and J 7 bases short, with 16 bases between. The CDR3 loop is CASRLSSEVNEQFF. The CDR3 DNA sequence: TGCGCCAGCAGGTTGAGTAGCGAAGTAAATGAGCAGTTCTTC.

This clonotype was detected a few times. The chain couples TRBV7-8 to TRBJ2-3; 8 bases align to TRBD2. The CDR3 runs to 15 residues. The junction had 8 bases not matched to a gene; V was cut back by 5 bases and J by 4 bases. CDR1 and CDR2 (germline): SGHVS, FQNEAQ. Here the CDR3 reads CASSPPGGPADTQYF. The CDR3 DNA reads as TGTGCCAGCAGCCCCCCGGGGGGGCCAGCAGATACGCAGTATTTT.

This clonotype was seen a handful of times. The V and J genes are TRBV21-1 and TRBJ2-4; the listed D gene, TRBD2, was not tested against the DNA. TRBV21-1 is noted as a pseudogene. The CDR3 sequence is 15 residues long. This CDR3 is CARATRARAKNIQYF. The DNA of the CDR3 is TGTGCCCGAGCTACGAGGGCTCGGGCCAAAAACATTCAGTACTTC.

At least ten counts were recorded for this clonotype. CDR3 residues: CASSFWTGGNTEAFF. In DNA, the CDR3 is TGTGCCAGCAGTTTTTGGACAGGGGGAAACACTGAAGCTTTCTTT. The chain is built from TRBV12-3 or TRBV12-4 and TRBJ1-1; 10 positions match TRBD1. V gave up 3 bases and J gave up 2 bases; unmatched junction bases: 3. CDR3 length equals 15 residues.

In this sample, this clonotype turned up a few times. This chain links TRBV6-5 with TRBJ1-3; D may be TRBD1 (6 bases). Trimming removed 1 base from V and 1 base from J, with 11 bases in between. CDR1 MNHEY and CDR2 SVGAGI come from the germline V gene. The CDR3 contains 16 residues. CDR3 in DNA: TGTGCCAGCAGTTACTATCGGGGGCGGTCTGGAAACACCATATATTTT. Translated: CASSYYRGRSGNTIYF.

This clonotype was recorded many times. The chain links TRBV10-3 to TRBJ1-2; 11 bases are a match to TRBD1. V lost 5 bases to trimming and J lost 3 bases; unmatched junction nucleotides: 5. Germline V lookup: CDR1 ENHRY, CDR2 SYGVKD. This CDR3 spans 15 amino acids. The CDR3 nucleotides are TGTGCCATCAGTCCACTGGGACAGGGGGACTATGGCTACACCTTC. Translation gives CAISPLGQGDYGYTF.

The chain has TRBV12-3 or TRBV12-4 and TRBJ2-3, with a possible D match to TRBD1 (6 bases). The CDR3 is made up of 16 amino acids. Trimming shortened V by 3 bases and J by 3 bases, and 16 bases separated the two germline ends. The CDR3 here is CASSFHRAAKTDTQYF. DNA of the CDR3: TGTGCCAGCAGTTTTCACAGGGCGGCTAAAACAGATACGCAGTATTTT.

This clonotype was found a few times. V is TRBV5-5 and J is TRBJ2-3; TRBD1 might be the D (5 bases). Germline CDR1 SGHKS, CDR2 YYEKEE (reference sequence). The CDR3 has 16 residues. Trimming took off 0 bases at V and 2 bases at J, with 13 bases between the two ends. CDR3: CASSLVVRVSTDTQYF. Written as DNA, the CDR3 is TGTGCCAGCAGCTTGGTTGTCAGGGTATCCACAGATACGCAGTATTTT.

This clonotype showed up many times. V is TRBV21-1 and J is TRBJ2-1. TRBV21-1 represents a pseudogene. This CDR3 contains 14 residues. CDR3 DNA: TGTGCCAGCAGCGGCCGGGACTCTTACAATGAGCAGTTCTTC. Amino acid sequence: CASSGRDSYNEQFF.

Ten or more counts support this clonotype. The chain recombines TRBV27 with TRBJ2-1, with D possibly matching TRBD2 (5 bases). V was pared by 6 bases and J by 0 bases, with 15 bases between. Germline CDR1 is MNHEY and CDR2 is SMNVEV (reference sequence). This CDR3 is built from 16 residues. CDR3: CASSPREGASYNEQFF. As DNA, the CDR3 is TGTGCCAGCAGCCCCAGAGAGGGCGCCTCCTACAATGAGCAGTTCTTC.

This clonotype was counted between two and nine times. This chain uses TRBV27 with TRBJ2-7; 13 bases are shared with TRBD2. Germline V gives CDR1 MNHEY, CDR2 SMNVEV (reference sequence). This CDR3 contains 19 residues. The V segment lost 2 bases and the J segment 4 bases; nucleotides outside the gene matches: 14. CDR3 bases: TGTGCCAGCAGTTTAGCCAAACCTACTAGCGGGAGGGCCTTATACGAGCAGTACTTC. It translates to CASSLAKPTSGRALYEQYF.

This clonotype was recorded many times. V is TRBV20-1 and J is TRBJ2-1, with TRBD2 matching 16 bases. The CDR3 is 14 residues long. The trim removed 6 bases at V and 13 bases at J, leaving 9 bases unmatched. Germline V gene lookup returns CDR1 DFQATT and CDR2 SNEGSKA (reference sequence). In DNA form, the CDR3 reads TGCAGTGCCTCCGGGACTAGCGGGGGGGCCAAACAGTTCTTC. This gives the protein CSASGTSGGAKQFF.

This clonotype was detected many times. The chain uses TRBV4-3 and TRBJ2-3, with TRBD2 matching 7 bases. The junction had 4 bases not matched to a gene; V was cut back by 4 bases and J by 0 bases. CDR1 is LGHNA and CDR2 is YSLEER in the germline V gene. The length of the CDR3 is 15 residues. Here the CDR3 reads CASSLRSGSTDTQYF. CDR3 DNA sequence: TGCGCCAGCAGCCTACGTAGCGGGAGCACAGATACGCAGTATTTT.

This clonotype appeared many times. The chain is built from TRBV20-1 and TRBJ2-7; D is undetermined. With 7 bases removed from V and 2 bases from J, the gap between germline ends came to 9 bases. The CDR3 is 11 residues long. Germline V gene sequence: CDR1 DFQATT, CDR2 SNEGSKA (reference sequence). CDR3 sequence reads: CSGVIAYEQYF. DNA for the CDR3: TGCAGTGGGGTAATCGCCTACGAGCAGTACTTC.

This clonotype was found many times. The chain joins TRBV21-1 to TRBJ1-2; the table calls TRBD1, which could not be checked here. TRBV21-1 is tagged as a pseudogene. This CDR3 is built from 15 residues. This CDR3 reads CASSIKTSPRTGYTF. The CDR3 DNA reads as TGTGCCAGCAGCATAAAAACCAGCCCGAGGACAGGCTACACCTTC.

V and J are TRBV9 and TRBJ2-2; 7 nucleotides match TRBD1. CDR1 and CDR2 from the germline V gene are SGDLS and YYNGEE. The V and J ends lost 2 bases and 6 bases, in that order; junction bases with no gene match: 1. The CDR3 consists of 13 residues. The CDR3 DNA follows: TGTGCCAGCAGCGTTGGACAGGCCGGGGAGCTGTTTTTT. This encodes CASSVGQAGELFF.

There are a few counts of this clonotype. The chain uses TRBV5-1 and TRBJ2-1; 13 nucleotides align to TRBD2. Looked up from germline, CDR1 is SGHRS and CDR2 is YFSETQ. This CDR3 has 16 amino acids. V was pared by 0 bases and J by 7 bases, with 4 bases of the junction left unmatched. The CDR3 region is CASSLEGLAGWNEQFF. The CDR3 region has the DNA TGCGCCAGCAGCTTGGAGGGACTAGCGGGATGGAATGAGCAGTTCTTC.

This clonotype has at least ten counts. The chain couples TRBV20-1 to TRBJ2-1; maybe TRBD2 (6 bases). The CDR3 sequence is 15 residues long. Per the germline V gene, CDR1 is DFQATT and CDR2 is SNEGSKA (reference sequence). Trimming pared 0 bases from V and 5 bases from J, leaving 14 bases between. The CDR3 protein is CSAREHGGVHNEQFF. The CDR3 DNA is TGCAGTGCTAGAGAACACGGAGGGGTCCACAATGAGCAGTTCTTC.

This clonotype was recorded at least ten times. This chain connects TRBV12-3 or TRBV12-4 to TRBJ2-3; D is unclear. This CDR3 spans 13 amino acids. Trimming took 5 bases from V and 8 from J, leaving 14 bases between them. CDR3 nucleotide sequence: TGTGCCAGCAGTCCTCCCTTTTTGGGTACGCAGTATTTT. It translates to CASSPPFLGTQYF.

This clonotype was seen many times. The chain is built from TRBV20-1 and TRBJ2-1; the match to TRBD2 covers 10 bases. Germline V CDR1 and CDR2: DFQATT, SNEGSKA (reference sequence). The junction had 2 bases not matched to a gene; V was cut back by 0 bases and J by 0 bases. CDR3 length equals 16 residues. CDR3 region: CSARDTSGASYNEQFF. CDR3 nucleotides: TGCAGTGCTAGAGATACTAGCGGGGCCTCCTACAATGAGCAGTTCTTC.

This clonotype was counted many times. The chain carries TRBV29-1 and TRBJ1-1; possible D gene TRBD1, 5 bases. Germline CDR1 SQVTM, CDR2 ANQGSEA. Trimming shortened V by 7 bases and J by 5 bases, and 20 bases separated the two germline ends. The CDR3 runs to 14 residues. The chain's CDR3 is CSGLPGGMGTEAFF. CDR3 coding DNA: TGCAGCGGTCTCCCGGGGGGGATGGGGACTGAAGCTTTCTTT.

This clonotype was recorded at least ten times. The chain combines TRBV28 with TRBJ2-1, with D possibly being TRBD2 (5 bases). Germline CDR1 is MDHEN and CDR2 is SYDVKM. V lost 5 bases to trimming and J lost 8 bases, with 25 bases between them. CDR3 length equals 17 residues. The CDR3 coding sequence is TGTGCCAGCAGTCCCCCCTTGGGGAGACAAGACTCTGATGAGCAGTTCTTC. Encoded protein: CASSPPLGRQDSDEQFF.

At least ten counts were recorded for this clonotype. The chain carries TRBV27 and TRBJ2-2; D not resolved. This CDR3 comprises 15 residues. Trimming stripped 0 bases from V and 4 bases from J, with 9 bases between. Germline V gene data show CDR1 as MNHEY and CDR2 as SMNVEV (reference sequence). The CDR3 region is CASSLSPRTTGELFF. The CDR3 nucleotides read TGTGCCAGCAGTTTATCCCCCCGAACCACCGGGGAGCTGTTTTTT.

This clonotype was detected many times. The chain recombines TRBV7-2 with TRBJ2-2, with TRBD1 matching over 7 bases. Germline trimming cut 6 bases from V and 6 bases from J; bases unmatched to any gene: 10. The CDR3 has 15 amino acids. The germline V gene encodes CDR1 SGHTA and CDR2 FQGNSA. CDR3 sequence: CASSQQGMGPGELFF. The CDR3 DNA reads as TGTGCCAGCAGTCAACAGGGGATGGGCCCCGGGGAGCTGTTTTTT.

This clonotype was seen repeatedly, ten times or more. The chain has TRBV4-3 and TRBJ2-3; tentatively, D is TRBD1 (6 bases). Germline assignment: CDR1 LGHNA and CDR2 YSLEER. Between the trimmed V and J ends, which lost 3 bases and 6 bases, there was a span of 25 bases. The CDR3 has 18 amino acids. CDR3 coding DNA: TGCGCCAGCAGCCAGATAGGGGACGCCCCGGGACACGGGGATACGCAGTATTTT. This sequence encodes CASSQIGDAPGHGDTQYF.

This clonotype was detected ten times or more. CDR3 DNA: TGCAGTGCTAGAGATGGGGGTCGCGGGGAAAAACTGTTTTTT. As protein: CSARDGGRGEKLFF. The chain is built from TRBV20-1 and TRBJ1-4, with D perhaps matching TRBD1 (5 bases). The CDR3 length is 14 residues. Trimming removed 0 bases at V and 8 bases at J, with 13 bases between. From germline, CDR1 is DFQATT and CDR2 SNEGSKA (reference sequence).

This clonotype was seen many times. V is TRBV28 and J is TRBJ1-3, with no clear D. Germline V lookup: CDR1 MDHEN, CDR2 SYDVKM. The CDR3 spans 14 residues. V shed 2 bases and J shed 5 bases, with 10 bases lying between them. CDR3 nucleotide sequence: TGTGCCAGCAGTTTAGAGGACGGGCGAAACACCATATATTTT. Translated, it gives CASSLEDGRNTIYF.

This clonotype was detected ten times or more. The chain uses TRBV5-4 and TRBJ2-3; TRBD1 matches at 9 bases. Germline values: CDR1 SGHNT, CDR2 YYREEE (reference sequence). Unmatched junction bases numbered 12, after V lost 4 bases and J lost 3 bases. This CDR3 region has 17 residues. The CDR3 region has the DNA TGTGCCAGCAGCCCCGGCGGGACAGGGTCATCGACAGATACGCAGTATTTT. Its translation is CASSPGGTGSSTDTQYF.